The source of this T cell receptor (beta chain) is a study of T cells in women clearing cervical HPV infection. The study, taken as a whole, reports: Combining TCR richness with V gene abundances gave approximately 0.8 AUC. Repertoire richness, not evenness, was significantly elevated in CIN3+ cases versus controls.

Average input was approximately 1,200 ng genomic DNA for immunoSEQ TCR beta CDR3 amplification. TCRdb keeps only in-frame clones here, not all; method: immunoSEQ multiplex PCR. Recorded here are about 22,000 clones; the top ten clones represent 10% to 15%. As concerns this clone: Its cognate antigen is unknown. From the germline J gene comes the end of the CDR3, since the read stops 3 residues before it.

The CDR3 sequence is 16 residues long. In germline, CDR1 is DFQATT, CDR2 SNEGSKA (reference sequence). V shed 3 bases and J 5 bases; nucleotides not matched to a gene: 9. The chain links TRBV20-1 to TRBJ1-5, with 11 bases aligning to TRBD1. The TCR originated in a woman between 18 and 75 years old with a cervical HPV16 infection that either progressed to CIN3+ or cleared (not recorded which). Input material: blood buffy coat. The sequenced part of the CDR3 DNA is TGCAGTGCTAGTAATGCGGGACAGGGGGTTGATCAGCCC. Its translation: CSASNAGQGVDQP. The CDR3 reads in full as CSASNAGQGVDQPQHF.